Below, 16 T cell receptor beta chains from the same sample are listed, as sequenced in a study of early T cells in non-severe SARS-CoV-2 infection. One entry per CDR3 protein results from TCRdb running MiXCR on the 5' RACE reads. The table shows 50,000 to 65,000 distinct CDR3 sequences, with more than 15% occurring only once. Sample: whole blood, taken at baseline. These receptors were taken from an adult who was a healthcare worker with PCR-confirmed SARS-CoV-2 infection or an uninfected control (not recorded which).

The CDR3 region has the DNA TGTGCCAGCGGGCCGACAGATACGCAGTATTTT. The encoded protein is CASGPTDTQYF. The chain joins TRBV6-6 to TRBJ2-3; D uncertain. Per germline, CDR1 MNHNY and CDR2 SVGAGI (reference sequence). With 8 bases removed from V and 3 bases from J, the gap between germline ends came to 6 bases. The CDR3 covers 11 residues.

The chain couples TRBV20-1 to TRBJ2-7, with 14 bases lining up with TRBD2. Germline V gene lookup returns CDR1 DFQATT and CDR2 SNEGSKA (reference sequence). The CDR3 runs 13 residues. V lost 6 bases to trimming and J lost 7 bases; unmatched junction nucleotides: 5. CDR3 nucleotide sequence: TGCAGTGCGGGACTAGCGGGGGATGGTGAGCAGTACTTC. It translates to CSAGLAGDGEQYF.

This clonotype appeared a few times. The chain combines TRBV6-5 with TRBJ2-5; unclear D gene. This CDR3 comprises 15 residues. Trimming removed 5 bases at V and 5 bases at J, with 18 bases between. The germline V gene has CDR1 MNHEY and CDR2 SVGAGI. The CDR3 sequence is CASSAGPYTGETQYF. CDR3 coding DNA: TGTGCCAGCAGTGCCGGACCCTATACCGGGGAGACCCAGTACTTC.

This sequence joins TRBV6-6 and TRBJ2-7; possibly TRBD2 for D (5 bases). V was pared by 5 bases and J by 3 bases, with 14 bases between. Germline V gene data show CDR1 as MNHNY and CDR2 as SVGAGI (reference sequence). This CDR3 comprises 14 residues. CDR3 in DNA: TGTGCCAGCAGTGCCCGGGGTAATCTCTACGAGCAGTACTTC. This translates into CASSARGNLYEQYF.

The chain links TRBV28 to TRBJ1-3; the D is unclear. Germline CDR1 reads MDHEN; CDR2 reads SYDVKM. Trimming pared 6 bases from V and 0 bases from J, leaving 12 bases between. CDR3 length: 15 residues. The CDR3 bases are TGTGCCAGCAGGGGCTCCGACAACTCTGGAAACACCATATATTTT. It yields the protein CASRGSDNSGNTIYF.

DNA for the CDR3: TGTGCCAGCAGCTTCTACAGTAATGAGCAGTTCTTC. Residues: CASSFYSNEQFF. This chain links TRBV5-6 with TRBJ2-1; D ambiguous. CDR1 is SGHDT and CDR2 is YYEEEE in the germline V gene. This CDR3 has 12 amino acids. V dropped 2 bases and J dropped 7 bases, with 7 bases sitting between them.

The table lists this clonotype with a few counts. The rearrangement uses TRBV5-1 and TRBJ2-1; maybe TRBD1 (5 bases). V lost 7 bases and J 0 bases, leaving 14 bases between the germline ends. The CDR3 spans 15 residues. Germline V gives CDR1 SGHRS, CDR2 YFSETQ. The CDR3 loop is CASYSSDSSYNEQFF. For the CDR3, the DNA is TGCGCCAGCTACTCCAGCGACAGCTCCTACAATGAGCAGTTCTTC. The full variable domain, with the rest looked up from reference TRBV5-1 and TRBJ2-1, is KAGVTQTPRYLIKTRGQQVTLSCSPISGHRSVSWYQQTPGQGLQFLFEYFSETQRNKGNFPGRFSGRQFSNSRSEMNVSTLELGDSALYLCASYSSDSSYNEQFFGPGTRLTVL.

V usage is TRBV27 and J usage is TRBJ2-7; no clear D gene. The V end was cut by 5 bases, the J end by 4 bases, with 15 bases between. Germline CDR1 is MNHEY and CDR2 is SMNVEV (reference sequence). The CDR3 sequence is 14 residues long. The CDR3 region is CASSKSALIYEQYF. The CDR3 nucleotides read TGTGCCAGCAGTAAGTCTGCACTCATTTACGAGCAGTACTTC.

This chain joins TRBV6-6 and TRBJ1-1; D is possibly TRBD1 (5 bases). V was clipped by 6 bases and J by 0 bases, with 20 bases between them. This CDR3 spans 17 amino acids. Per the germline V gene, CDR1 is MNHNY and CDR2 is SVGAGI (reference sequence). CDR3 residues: CASSPRRAVSMNTEAFF. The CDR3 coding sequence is TGTGCCAGCAGCCCCCGCAGGGCAGTAAGCATGAACACTGAAGCTTTCTTT.

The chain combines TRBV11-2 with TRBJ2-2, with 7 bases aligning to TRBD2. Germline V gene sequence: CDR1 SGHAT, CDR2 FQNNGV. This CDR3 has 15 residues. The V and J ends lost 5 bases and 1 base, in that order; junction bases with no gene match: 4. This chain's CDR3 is CASSPSGMNTGELFF. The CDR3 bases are TGTGCCAGCAGCCCCAGCGGGATGAACACCGGGGAGCTGTTTTTT.

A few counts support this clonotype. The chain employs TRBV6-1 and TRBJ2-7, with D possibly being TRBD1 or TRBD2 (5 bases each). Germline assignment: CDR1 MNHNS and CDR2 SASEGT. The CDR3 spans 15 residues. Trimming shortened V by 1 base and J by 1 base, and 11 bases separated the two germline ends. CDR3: CASSEGVEGSYEQYF. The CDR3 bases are TGTGCCAGCAGTGAAGGGGTCGAGGGGTCCTACGAGCAGTACTTC.

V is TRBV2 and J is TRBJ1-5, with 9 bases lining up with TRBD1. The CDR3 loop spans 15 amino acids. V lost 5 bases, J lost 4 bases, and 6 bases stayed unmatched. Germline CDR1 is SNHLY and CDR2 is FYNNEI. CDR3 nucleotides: TGTGCCAGCAGTCCTGACAGGGGGACTAATCAGCCCCAGCATTTT. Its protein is CASSPDRGTNQPQHF.

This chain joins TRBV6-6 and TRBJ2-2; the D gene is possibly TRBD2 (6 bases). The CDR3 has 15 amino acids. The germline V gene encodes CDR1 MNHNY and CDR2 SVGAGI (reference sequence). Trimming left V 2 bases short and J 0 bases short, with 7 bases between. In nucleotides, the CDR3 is TGTGCCAGCAGTTACCGGACTACGAACACCGGGGAGCTGTTTTTT. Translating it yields CASSYRTTNTGELFF.

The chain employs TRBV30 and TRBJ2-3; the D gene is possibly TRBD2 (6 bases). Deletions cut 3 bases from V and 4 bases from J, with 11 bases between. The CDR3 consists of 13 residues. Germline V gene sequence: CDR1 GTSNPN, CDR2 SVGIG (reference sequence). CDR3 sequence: CAWRRWEADTQYF. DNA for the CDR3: TGTGCCTGGAGGAGATGGGAGGCAGATACGCAGTATTTT.

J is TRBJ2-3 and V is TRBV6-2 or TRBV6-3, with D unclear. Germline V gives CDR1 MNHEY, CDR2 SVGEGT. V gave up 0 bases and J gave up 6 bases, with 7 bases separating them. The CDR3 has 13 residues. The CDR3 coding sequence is TGTGCCAGCAGTTACTCGAACTTGGATACGCAGTATTTT. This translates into CASSYSNLDTQYF.

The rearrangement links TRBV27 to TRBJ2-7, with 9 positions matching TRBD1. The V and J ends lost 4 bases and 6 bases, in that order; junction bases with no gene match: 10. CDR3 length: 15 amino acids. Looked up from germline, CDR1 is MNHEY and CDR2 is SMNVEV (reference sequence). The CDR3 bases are TGTGCCAGCAGTTCACCGGGACAGGGAGTTCCCGAGCAGTACTTC. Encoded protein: CASSSPGQGVPEQYF.